This T cell receptor beta chain was recovered during a study of CD4 T cells in relation to SARS-CoV-2 and coronaviruses. The V and J ends lost 6 bases and 3 bases respectively, with 9 bases between them. The CDR3 totals 11 residues. Looked up from germline, CDR1 is SQVTM and CDR2 is ANQGSEA. Unexposed donor CD4+ T cells date from about 2011-2018, before the COVID-19 pandemic. The cells were cultured for about ten days before CD4+ T cells were isolated. As cell numbers allowed, unexposed-donor CD4+ T cells faced SARS-CoV-2 S/N and four cold-coronavirus spikes. About 2 million PBMCs per well were cultured with about 9.8 IU/ml IL-2. The method was immunoSEQ multiplex PCR; TCRdb's version includes in-frame clones alone and lacks a portion of them. The top ten hold just over 20% of the sample, which has 23,000 or so clones, about 82% seen once. Study-level findings and limits: In around 60% of donors, memory CD4+ clonotypes crossrecognized SARS-CoV-2 and at least one common cold coronavirus spike.

Concerning this clone itself: Its antigen is as yet unknown.

The clonotype originates from a human donor in good health. The V call is TRBV29-1, the J call TRBJ2-7; a weak D match, TRBD1 (6 bases). Specimen: CD4+ T cells from PBMCs, cultured in vitro. The CDR3 DNA reads as TGCAGCGTGAAGGGGGACTACGAGCAGTACTTC. Its protein product is CSVKGDYEQYF.